This T cell receptor beta chain was sequenced for a study of blood T cell repertoires in COVID-19. Original data processing: Reference gene primer amplification gave estimated nucleated cell counts. TCRdb keeps only in-frame clones here, not all; method: immunoSEQ multiplex PCR. D and trimming come from the DNA, and the V and J calls and clone size come from that table. The table includes some 80,000 clones, approximately 86% detected once. With 5 bases clipped from V and 0 bases from J, the junction kept 2 bases outside the gene matches. The CDR3 is 14 residues long. Germline V CDR1 and CDR2: SGHTS, YDEGEE.

J is TRBJ1-3 and V is TRBV5-8; 7 bases are a match to TRBD1. Material: peripheral blood. The clonotype was recovered from a man older than 75 with active or convalescent COVID-19. The CDR3 nucleotides are TGTGCCAGCAGGAGACAGGGCTCTGGAAACACCATATATTTT. It codes for CASRRQGSGNTIYF. Supplemented by reference TRBV5-8 and TRBJ1-3, the full variable domain reads EAGVTQSPTHLIKTRGQQATLRCSPISGHTSVYWYQQALGLGLQFLLWYDEGEERNRGNFPPRFSGRQFPNYSSELNVNALELEDSALYLCASRRQGSGNTIYFGEGSWLTVV.